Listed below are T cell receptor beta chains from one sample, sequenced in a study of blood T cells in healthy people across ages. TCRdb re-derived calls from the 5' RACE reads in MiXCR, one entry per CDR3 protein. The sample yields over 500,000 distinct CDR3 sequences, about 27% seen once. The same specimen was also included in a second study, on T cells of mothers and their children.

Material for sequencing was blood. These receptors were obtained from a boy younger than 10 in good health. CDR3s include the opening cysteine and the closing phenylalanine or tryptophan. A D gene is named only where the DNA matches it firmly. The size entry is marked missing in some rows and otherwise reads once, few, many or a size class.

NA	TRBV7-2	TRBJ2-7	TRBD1	CASSRIVSGGHFEQYF	TGTGCCAGCAGCCGGATTGTGTCAGGGGGACATTTCGAGCAGTACTTC
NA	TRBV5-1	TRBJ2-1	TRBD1	CASSLRQGALSNEQFF	TGCGCCAGCAGCTTGAGGCAGGGGGCTCTCTCTAATGAGCAGTTCTTC
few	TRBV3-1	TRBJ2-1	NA	CASTAPEANEQFF	TGTGCCAGCACGGCGCCCGAGGCGAATGAGCAGTTCTTC
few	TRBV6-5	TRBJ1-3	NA	CASSYTVGQNTIYF	TGTGCCAGCAGTTACACAGTTGGACAGAACACCATATATTTT
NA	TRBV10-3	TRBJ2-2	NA	CAISDRASNTGELFF	TGTGCCATCAGTGACAGGGCTTCGAACACCGGGGAGCTGTTTTTT
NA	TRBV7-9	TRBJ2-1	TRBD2	CASSLVWREYFSYNEQFF	TGTGCCAGCAGCTTAGTTTGGCGGGAGTACTTCTCCTACAATGAGCAGTTCTTC
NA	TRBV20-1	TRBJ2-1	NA	CSARVPGGEYNEQFF	TGCAGTGCTAGAGTTCCGGGTGGGGAGTACAATGAGCAGTTCTTC
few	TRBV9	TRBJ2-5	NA	CASSVGGRRQETQYF	TGTGCCAGCAGCGTAGGGGGGAGGCGCCAAGAGACCCAGTACTTC
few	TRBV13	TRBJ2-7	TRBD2	CASSLGPRGAGTKTSF	TGTGCCAGCAGCTTAGGCCCCAGAGGAGCAGGGACTAAAACATCATTC
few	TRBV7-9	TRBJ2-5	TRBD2	CASSKKVLVAGLETQYF	TGTGCCAGCAGCAAAAAAGTGTTGGTAGCGGGGCTTGAGACCCAGTACTTC
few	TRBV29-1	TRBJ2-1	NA	CSVEFWSEQFF	TGCAGCGTTGAATTTTGGAGTGAGCAGTTCTTC